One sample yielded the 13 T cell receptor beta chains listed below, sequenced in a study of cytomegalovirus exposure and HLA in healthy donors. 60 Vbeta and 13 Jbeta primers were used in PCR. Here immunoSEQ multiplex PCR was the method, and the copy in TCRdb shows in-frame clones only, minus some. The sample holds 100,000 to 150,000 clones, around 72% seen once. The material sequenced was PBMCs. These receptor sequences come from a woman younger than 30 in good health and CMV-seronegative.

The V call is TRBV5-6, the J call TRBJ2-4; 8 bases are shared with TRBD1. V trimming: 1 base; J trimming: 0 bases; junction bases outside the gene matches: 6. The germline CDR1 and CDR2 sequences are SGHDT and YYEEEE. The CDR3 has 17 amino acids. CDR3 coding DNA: TGTGCCAGCAGCTTGACAGGGGGTGGGATAGCCAAAAACATTCAGTACTTC. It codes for CASSLTGGGIAKNIQYF.

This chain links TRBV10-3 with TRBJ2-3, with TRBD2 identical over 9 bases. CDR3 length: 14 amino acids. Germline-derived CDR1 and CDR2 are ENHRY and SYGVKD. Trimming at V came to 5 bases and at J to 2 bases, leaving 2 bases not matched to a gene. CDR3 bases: TGTGCCATCAGTCTAGCGGGACCCACAGATACGCAGTATTTT. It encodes CAISLAGPTDTQYF.

CDR3 amino acids: CSVENRVGTEAFF. The CDR3 nucleotides are TGCAGCGTTGAAAACAGGGTGGGGACTGAAGCTTTCTTT. V gene TRBV29-1 combines with J gene TRBJ1-1; D perhaps matches TRBD1 (6 bases). Trimming pared 2 bases from V and 5 bases from J, leaving 12 bases between. The CDR3 is 13 residues long. Germline V gene data show CDR1 as SQVTM and CDR2 as ANQGSEA.

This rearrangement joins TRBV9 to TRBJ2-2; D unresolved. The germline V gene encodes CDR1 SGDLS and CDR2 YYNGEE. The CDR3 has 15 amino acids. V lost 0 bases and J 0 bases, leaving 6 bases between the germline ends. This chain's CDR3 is CASSVAGSNTGELFF. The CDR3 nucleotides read TGTGCCAGCAGCGTAGCGGGTTCGAACACCGGGGAGCTGTTTTTT. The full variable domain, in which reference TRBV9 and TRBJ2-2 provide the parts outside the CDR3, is DSGVTQTPKHLITATGQRVTLRCSPRSGDLSVYWYQQSLDQGLQFLIQYYNGEERAKGNILERFSAQQFPDLHSELNLSSLELGDSALYFCASSVAGSNTGELFFGEGSRLTVL.

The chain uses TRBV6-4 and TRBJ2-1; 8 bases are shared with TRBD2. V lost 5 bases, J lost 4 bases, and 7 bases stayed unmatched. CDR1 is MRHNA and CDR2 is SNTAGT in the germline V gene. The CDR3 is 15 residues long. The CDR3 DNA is TGTGCCAGCAGTCGGGAGGCTAGCGGGTACAATGAGCAGTTCTTC. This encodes CASSREASGYNEQFF.

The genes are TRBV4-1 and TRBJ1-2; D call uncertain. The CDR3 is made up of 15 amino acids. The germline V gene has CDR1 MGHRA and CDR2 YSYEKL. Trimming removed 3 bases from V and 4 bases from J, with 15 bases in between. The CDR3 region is CASSQTPRRGYGYTF. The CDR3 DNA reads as TGCGCCAGCAGCCAGACCCCCCGCAGAGGCTATGGCTACACCTTC.

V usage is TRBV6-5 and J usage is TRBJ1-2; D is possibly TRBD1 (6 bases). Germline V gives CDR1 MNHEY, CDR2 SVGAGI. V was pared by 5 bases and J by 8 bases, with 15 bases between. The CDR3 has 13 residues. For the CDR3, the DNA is TGTGCCAGCAGTCGGGACAATGAAGGAGGCTACACCTTC. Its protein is CASSRDNEGGYTF.

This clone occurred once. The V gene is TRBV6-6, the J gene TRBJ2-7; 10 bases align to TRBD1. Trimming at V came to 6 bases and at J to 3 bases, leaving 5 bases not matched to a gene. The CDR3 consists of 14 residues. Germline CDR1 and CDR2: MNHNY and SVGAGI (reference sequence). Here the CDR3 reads CASSRGQGFYEQYF. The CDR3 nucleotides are TGTGCCAGCAGCCGGGGACAGGGGTTCTACGAGCAGTACTTC.

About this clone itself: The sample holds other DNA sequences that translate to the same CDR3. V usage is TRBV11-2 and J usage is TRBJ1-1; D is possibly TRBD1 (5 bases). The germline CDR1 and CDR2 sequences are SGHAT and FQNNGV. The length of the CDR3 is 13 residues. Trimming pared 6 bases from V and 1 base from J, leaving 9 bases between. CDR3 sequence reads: CASSRDRNTEAFF. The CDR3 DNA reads TGTGCCAGCAGTCGAGACAGGAACACTGAAGCTTTCTTT.

The CDR3 DNA sequence: TGTGCCAGCGGTTCAGGGGGCCGAGATGAAAAACTGTTTTTT. It yields the protein CASGSGGRDEKLFF. The V call is TRBV6-1, the J call TRBJ1-4; 8 positions agree with TRBD1. CDR1 is MNHNS, CDR2 SASEGT, per germline. V lost 8 bases and J lost 6; bases outside the gene matches: 8. The CDR3 has 14 residues.

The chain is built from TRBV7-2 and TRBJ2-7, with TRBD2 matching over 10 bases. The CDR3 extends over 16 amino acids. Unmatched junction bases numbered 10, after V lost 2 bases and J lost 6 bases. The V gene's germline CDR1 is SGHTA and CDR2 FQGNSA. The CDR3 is CASSLRLAGPEGEQYF. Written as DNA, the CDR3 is TGTGCCAGCAGCTTAAGACTAGCGGGCCCGGAGGGCGAGCAGTACTTC.

Here the CDR3 reads CASSPSIWANTEAFF. Here the CDR3 DNA reads TGTGCCAGCAGTCCTTCCATTTGGGCGAACACTGAAGCTTTCTTT. The chain joins TRBV27 to TRBJ1-1; D is ambiguous. Trimming took off 5 bases at V and 1 base at J, with 14 bases between the two ends. From germline, CDR1 is MNHEY and CDR2 SMNVEV (reference sequence). The CDR3 runs to 15 residues.

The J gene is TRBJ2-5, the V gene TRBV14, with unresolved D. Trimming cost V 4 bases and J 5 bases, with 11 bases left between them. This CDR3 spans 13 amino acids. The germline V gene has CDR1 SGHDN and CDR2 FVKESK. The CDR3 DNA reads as TGTGCCAGCAGCCCAAGATTCGGGGAGACCCAGTACTTC. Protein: CASSPRFGETQYF.